A single sample gave rise to the 32 T cell receptor beta chains below, sequenced in a study of T-cell reconstitution after alpha-beta-depleted transplantation in children. Unique molecular identifiers featured in how the TCRbeta library was prepared. TCRdb passed the PCR reads through MiXCR, listing each CDR3 protein once. Here the sample spans 300,000 to 350,000 distinct CDR3 sequences, around 25% being singletons. The sequenced sample was PBMCs, mostly from graft donor cells, obtained 180 days after TCRalphabeta/CD19-depleted stem cell transplant. The receptor source for this set is a male patient aged 10 to 17 who had a stem cell transplant for acute lymphoblastic leukemia, so the T cells may come from the graft donor.

This clonotype occurred a few times. The chain employs TRBV29-1 and TRBJ2-1; TRBD2 agrees at 10 bases. Germline V lookup: CDR1 SQVTM, CDR2 ANQGSEA. V shed 2 bases, J shed 5 bases, and the junction held 3 bases outside the gene matches. The CDR3 runs 14 residues. The CDR3 DNA is TGCAGCGTTGAACGGACTAGCGGTAACAATGAGCAGTTCTTC. It specifies CSVERTSGNNEQFF.

The rearrangement links TRBV6-2 or TRBV6-3 to TRBJ2-7, with TRBD1 as a possible D gene (5 bases). Trimming cost V 6 bases and J 0 bases, with 12 bases left between them. Germline V gene sequence: CDR1 MNHEY, CDR2 SVGEGT. The CDR3 is made up of 14 amino acids. The CDR3 here is CASRRGHSSYEQYF. The CDR3 region has the DNA TGTGCCAGCAGGCGAGGACATTCCTCCTACGAGCAGTACTTC.

V and J are TRBV3-1 and TRBJ1-2; TRBD1 is a possible D gene (5 bases). Trimming cost V 1 base and J 3 bases, with 15 bases left between them. In germline, CDR1 is LGHDT, CDR2 YNNKEL (reference sequence). The CDR3 runs to 16 residues. The CDR3 is CASSQVGTLGDYGYTF. The CDR3 bases are TGTGCCAGCAGCCAAGTGGGGACTCTGGGGGACTATGGCTACACCTTC.

The rearrangement links TRBV9 to TRBJ2-3; TRBD1 or TRBD2 may be the D gene (7 bases each). The germline CDR1 and CDR2 sequences are SGDLS and YYNGEE. V was clipped by 0 bases and J by 2 bases, with 10 bases between them. The CDR3 has 15 residues. Here the CDR3 reads CASSVGEGATDTQYF. In nucleotides, the CDR3 is TGTGCCAGCAGCGTAGGGGAGGGGGCCACAGATACGCAGTATTTT. The full variable domain, its missing parts supplied by reference TRBV9 and TRBJ2-3, is DSGVTQTPKHLITATGQRVTLRCSPRSGDLSVYWYQQSLDQGLQFLIQYYNGEERAKGNILERFSAQQFPDLHSELNLSSLELGDSALYFCASSVGEGATDTQYFGPGTRLTVL.

This chain joins TRBV6-1 and TRBJ1-2; 7 bases agree with TRBD1. The CDR3 is 14 residues long. Trimming took 6 bases from V and 6 from J; bases not matched to a gene: 10. The germline gives CDR1 MNHNS, CDR2 SASEGT. In DNA, the CDR3 is TGTGCCAGCAGAATAGACAGGGCCATGGATGGCTACACCTTC. It is translated as CASRIDRAMDGYTF.

This clonotype was found a few times. CDR3: CASGPPGDTGELFF. CDR3 nucleotides: TGTGCCTCCGGACCGCCGGGGGACACCGGGGAGCTGTTTTTT. The rearrangement joins TRBV24-1 to TRBJ2-2; D possibly corresponds to TRBD2 (6 bases). V was trimmed by 12 bases and J by 3 bases, leaving 16 bases between them. Looked up from germline, CDR1 is KGHDR and CDR2 is SFDVKD. There are 14 residues in the CDR3.

The rearrangement links TRBV5-1 to TRBJ2-7; D is unresolved. Germline CDR1 and CDR2: SGHRS and YFSETQ. V lost 0 bases and J 7 bases, leaving 8 bases between the germline ends. The CDR3 totals 12 residues. CDR3: CASSLELVEQYF. CDR3 nucleotide sequence: TGCGCCAGCAGCTTGGAGCTAGTAGAGCAGTACTTC. Drawing the rest from reference TRBV5-1 and TRBJ2-7, the complete variable domain is KAGVTQTPRYLIKTRGQQVTLSCSPISGHRSVSWYQQTPGQGLQFLFEYFSETQRNKGNFPGRFSGRQFSNSRSEMNVSTLELGDSALYLCASSLELVEQYFGPGTRLTVT.

This clonotype was counted between two and nine times. The chain links TRBV20-1 to TRBJ1-1, with D possibly TRBD1 on 6 matching bases. The CDR3 extends over 15 amino acids. V lost 0 bases to trimming and J lost 1 base, with 12 bases between them. The V gene's germline CDR1 is DFQATT and CDR2 SNEGSKA (reference sequence). The CDR3 sequence is CSARDWGAKNTEAFF. Written as DNA, the CDR3 is TGCAGTGCTAGAGATTGGGGGGCTAAGAACACTGAAGCTTTCTTT.

This rearrangement joins TRBV6-1 to TRBJ2-1, with D unclear. CDR1 and CDR2 (germline): MNHNS, SASEGT. The CDR3 spans 15 residues. Trimming removed 4 bases from V and 10 bases from J, with 20 bases in between. In DNA, the CDR3 is TGTGCCAGCAGTGCCCCTAGTTTTGTAGGCAACGAGCAGTTCTTC. Translation: CASSAPSFVGNEQFF.

The chain recombines TRBV11-2 with TRBJ1-1; no reliable D call. The CDR3 has 13 amino acids. Trimming left V 0 bases short and J 4 bases short, with 6 bases between. Germline V gene data show CDR1 as SGHAT and CDR2 as FQNNGV. The CDR3: CASSLDRSTEAFF. Here the CDR3 DNA reads TGTGCCAGCAGCTTAGACAGGTCCACTGAAGCTTTCTTT.

The chain employs TRBV6-2 or TRBV6-3 and TRBJ2-7; no clear D. The CDR3 spans 13 residues. Trimming took 0 bases from V and 4 from J, leaving 7 bases between them. CDR1 and CDR2 from the germline V gene are MNHEY and SVGEGT. DNA for the CDR3: TGTGCCAGCAGTTACTCTACACCTTACGAGCAGTACTTC. Encoded protein: CASSYSTPYEQYF.

This clonotype was detected a few times. The chain carries TRBV5-1 and TRBJ2-3; D gene unclear. V gave up 0 bases and J gave up 4 bases, with 9 bases separating them. CDR3 length: 14 residues. Germline V gene data show CDR1 as SGHRS and CDR2 as YFSETQ. The CDR3 sequence: CASSLGESPDTQYF. Here the CDR3 DNA reads TGCGCCAGCAGCTTGGGAGAGAGTCCAGATACGCAGTATTTT.

This clonotype was counted only a few times. The rearrangement uses TRBV20-1 and TRBJ1-1; a weak D match, TRBD1 (5 bases). Germline V gene lookup returns CDR1 DFQATT and CDR2 SNEGSKA (reference sequence). V gave up 3 bases and J gave up 4 bases, with 15 bases separating them. The CDR3 covers 14 residues. In nucleotides, the CDR3 is TGCAGTGCTAGCCCCCCGGGGAGGGGCACTGAAGCTTTCTTT. As protein: CSASPPGRGTEAFF.

There are many counts of this clonotype. The chain combines TRBV4-1 with TRBJ1-5, with a tentative D call TRBD1 (5 bases). The CDR3 loop spans 18 amino acids. Germline loops: CDR1 MGHRA, CDR2 YSYEKL. V lost 2 bases, J lost 1 base, and 18 bases lay in between. The CDR3 nucleotides read TGCGCCAGCAGCCAACTCTTGGGTGCAGGGAGAAGCAATCAGCCCCAGCATTTT. Protein product: CASSQLLGAGRSNQPQHF.

The genes are TRBV5-4 and TRBJ1-2; 9 bases are shared with TRBD1. Germline assignment: CDR1 SGHNT and CDR2 YYREEE (reference sequence). With V trimmed by 2 bases and J by 7 bases, 9 bases remained unmatched. This CDR3 contains 15 residues. CDR3 residues: CASSLTGTGFGGYTF. The CDR3 DNA follows: TGTGCCAGCAGCTTAACCGGGACAGGGTTCGGTGGCTACACCTTC.

The chain uses TRBV3-1 and TRBJ2-4; 10 bases are a match to TRBD1. V gave up 4 bases and J gave up 8 bases; unmatched junction bases: 5. CDR1 is LGHDT and CDR2 is YNNKEL in the germline V gene (reference sequence). The CDR3 covers 14 residues. CDR3 region: CASSPGTGAYIQYF. CDR3 nucleotides: TGTGCCAGCAGCCCCGGGACAGGGGCCTACATTCAGTACTTC.

V and J are TRBV13 and TRBJ2-7; no firm D call. Trimming took off 4 bases at V and 5 bases at J, with 15 bases between the two ends. Germline V gene data show CDR1 as PRHDT and CDR2 as FYEKMQ (reference sequence). The CDR3 contains 14 residues. This CDR3 reads CASSSPNNGHEQYF. The CDR3 nucleotides read TGTGCCAGCAGCTCCCCTAATAATGGCCACGAGCAGTACTTC.

In this sample, this clonotype turned up a few times. The V gene is TRBV4-1, the J gene TRBJ2-5; no definite D call. V lost 1 base, J lost 7 bases, and 19 bases lay in between. The CDR3 sequence is 16 residues long. In germline, CDR1 is MGHRA, CDR2 YSYEKL. CDR3 residues: CASSQVQVGWNWTQYF. DNA for the CDR3: TGCGCCAGCAGCCAAGTCCAAGTTGGCTGGAATTGGACCCAGTACTTC.

This clonotype was counted only a few times. V gene TRBV27 combines with J gene TRBJ1-2, with 9 bases that match TRBD1. Germline lookup yields CDR1 MNHEY and CDR2 SMNVEV (reference sequence). With 3 bases clipped from V and 4 bases from J, the junction kept 3 bases outside the gene matches. This CDR3 spans 14 amino acids. CDR3 sequence reads: CASSFGTGTYGYTF. CDR3 DNA sequence: TGTGCCAGCAGTTTCGGGACAGGGACCTATGGCTACACCTTC.

This rearrangement joins TRBV7-9 to TRBJ2-3, with D perhaps matching TRBD2 (6 bases). With 0 bases removed from V and 2 bases from J, the gap between germline ends came to 15 bases. CDR3 size: 17 residues. Germline CDR1 SEHNR, CDR2 FQNEAQ (reference sequence). CDR3 DNA: TGTGCCAGCAGCTTAGCAGAGGGGACTCCTTACACAGATACGCAGTATTTT. Translation: CASSLAEGTPYTDTQYF.

The sample holds a few counts of this clonotype. This sequence joins TRBV29-1 and TRBJ2-1; no definite D call. The V end lost 4 bases, the J end lost 6 bases, and 4 bases lay between the germline ends. The CDR3 is 10 amino acids. CDR1 is SQVTM and CDR2 is ANQGSEA in the germline V gene. CDR3 residues: CSVASNEQFF. The CDR3 bases are TGCAGCGTTGCTTCCAATGAGCAGTTCTTC.

This clonotype appeared a few times. The rearrangement joins TRBV2 to TRBJ2-7; D gene uncertain. Germline lookup yields CDR1 SNHLY and CDR2 FYNNEI. The CDR3 sequence is 11 residues long. The ends were cut back, 0 bases at V and 3 bases at J, with 0 bases in the middle. The CDR3 DNA follows: TGTGCCAGCAGTGAAGCCTACGAGCAGTACTTC. Translation: CASSEAYEQYF.

This rearrangement joins TRBV9 to TRBJ2-1, with 12 bases fitting TRBD2. There are 17 residues in the CDR3. V gave up 0 bases and J gave up 6 bases; unmatched junction bases: 7. The germline V gene encodes CDR1 SGDLS and CDR2 YYNGEE. CDR3 sequence reads: CASSVGRLAGDFNEQFF. The CDR3 DNA reads TGTGCCAGCAGCGTAGGGAGACTAGCGGGAGACTTCAATGAGCAGTTCTTC.

This clonotype turned up a few times. The rearrangement links TRBV11-2 to TRBJ2-3; D gene ambiguous. CDR1 is SGHAT and CDR2 is FQNNGV in the germline V gene. V lost 2 bases to trimming and J lost 2 bases, with 20 bases between them. This CDR3 contains 18 residues. The CDR3 sequence is CASSLWPLASPPTDTQYF. As DNA, the CDR3 is TGTGCCAGCAGCTTATGGCCCCTGGCTAGTCCCCCCACAGATACGCAGTATTTT.

The sample holds a few counts of this clonotype. The chain links TRBV12-3 or TRBV12-4 to TRBJ2-1, with 12 bases fitting TRBD2. The length of the CDR3 is 17 residues. J lost 6 bases, V lost 4 bases, and 10 bases had no gene match. CDR3 protein: CASSSSRLAGVFNEQFF. As DNA, the CDR3 is TGTGCCAGCAGTTCGTCTCGACTAGCGGGAGTTTTCAATGAGCAGTTCTTC.

V and J are TRBV5-1 and TRBJ2-7; 7 nucleotides agree with TRBD2. Germline CDR1 SGHRS, CDR2 YFSETQ. Trimming at V came to 2 bases and at J to 3 bases, leaving 5 bases not matched to a gene. The CDR3 contains 14 residues. The CDR3 coding sequence is TGCGCCAGCAGCTTAACCACGGGGGGCTACGAGCAGTACTTC. Residues: CASSLTTGGYEQYF.

This chain connects TRBV12-3 or TRBV12-4 to TRBJ2-1; D is possibly TRBD2 (6 bases). The germline V and J ends were trimmed by 6 bases and 4 bases, with 19 bases remaining between them. The CDR3 totals 16 residues. CDR3 DNA sequence: TGTGCCAGCAGGTCCCGCCGGGAGAGAGGGTACAATGAGCAGTTCTTC. Translated, it gives CASRSRRERGYNEQFF.

In its sample, this clonotype was seen a few times. This chain connects TRBV9 to TRBJ2-1; 12 nucleotides match TRBD2. With V trimmed by 0 bases and J by 4 bases, 8 bases remained unmatched. Germline CDR1 is SGDLS and CDR2 is YYNGEE. The length of the CDR3 is 18 residues. CDR3 protein: CASSVEGLAGGIYNEQFF. CDR3 sequence (DNA): TGTGCCAGCAGCGTAGAGGGACTAGCGGGTGGTATTTACAATGAGCAGTTCTTC.

The V call is TRBV27, the J call TRBJ2-5; D unresolved. The V end lost 5 bases, the J end lost 5 bases, and 18 bases lay between the germline ends. CDR1 and CDR2 from the germline V gene are MNHEY and SMNVEV (reference sequence). The CDR3 loop spans 15 amino acids. The CDR3 coding sequence is TGTGCCAGCAGTCCAGAGATTTGGAGCCTGGAGACCCAGTACTTC. Its protein product is CASSPEIWSLETQYF.

This chain links TRBV7-8 with TRBJ2-3; 8 bases are shared with TRBD2. Germline V CDR1 and CDR2: SGHVS, FQNEAQ. Trimming took 3 bases from V and 0 from J; bases not matched to a gene: 8. This CDR3 is built from 17 residues. The CDR3 coding sequence is TGTGCCAGCAGCTTCCCATTTAGCGGGACTAGCACAGATACGCAGTATTTT. Amino acid sequence: CASSFPFSGTSTDTQYF.

V and J are TRBV7-8 and TRBJ2-5; either TRBD1 or TRBD2 may supply D (5 bases each). Between the trimmed V and J ends, which lost 1 base and 4 bases, there was a span of 13 bases. The germline V gene has CDR1 SGHVS and CDR2 FQNEAQ. The CDR3 contains 15 residues. The CDR3 region is CASSLGTYGGETQYF. The DNA of the CDR3 is TGTGCCAGCAGCTTAGGGACTTATGGGGGAGAGACCCAGTACTTC.

V and J are TRBV7-8 and TRBJ2-3; TRBD2 might be the D (6 bases). The CDR3 covers 15 residues. V lost 2 bases and J lost 6, with 15 bases in between. The germline V gene encodes CDR1 SGHVS and CDR2 FQNEAQ. As DNA, the CDR3 is TGTGCCAGCAGCTTATTTTTAGCGGAAACCGATACGCAGTATTTT. Translating it yields CASSLFLAETDTQYF.